A selection of T cell receptor beta chains follows, all from one sample in a study of shared T cell receptors in the human thymus. TCRdb keeps only in-frame clones here, not all; method: immunoSEQ multiplex PCR. Among hundreds of thousands of clones listed, more than 70% were seen once. The same data also contributed to another study, on human thymus T cells.

Source material: thymocytes. Every receptor here comes from a boy in the first two years of life with a congenital heart defect. Each CDR3 is given with its conserved first and last residue. Fields, in order: D gene, clone size, J gene, V gene, CDR3 length, CDR3 protein, CDR3 DNA. The D gene is left open where the match is weak. Size is omitted from some rows. Given values are once, few, many or a class for expanded clones.

>TRBD1|.|TRBJ1-1|TRBV6-5|15
CASSVTGRMNTEAFF
TGTGCCAGCAGTGTGACAGGGAGGATGAACACTGAAGCTTTCTTT
>TRBD2|.|TRBJ2-3|TRBV28|18
CASSRRGREGIVADTQYF
TGTGCCAGCAGTCGGAGGGGGCGGGAGGGCATTGTCGCAGATACGCAGTATTTT
>.|.|TRBJ2-3|TRBV4-1|14
CASSPRSVLDTQYF
TGCGCCAGCAGCCCCCGCTCAGTCCTTGATACGCAGTATTTT
>.|.|TRBJ2-7|TRBV7-2|14
CASSFIHFPYEQYF
TGTGCCAGCAGCTTCATTCACTTTCCCTACGAGCAGTACTTC
>TRBD1|.|TRBJ1-5|TRBV7-8|16
CASSERTGTGNQPQHF
TGTGCCAGCAGCGAAAGGACAGGCACGGGCAATCAGCCCCAGCATTTT
>.|.|TRBJ2-1|TRBV29-1|13
CSAPTRNYNEQFF
TGCAGCGCCCCTACTAGGAACTACAATGAGCAGTTCTTC
>TRBD1|.|TRBJ2-1|TRBV28|16
CASSPPGDRGRNEQFF
TGTGCCAGCAGTCCCCCGGGGGACAGGGGGCGGAATGAGCAGTTCTTC
>.|.|TRBJ1-2|TRBV14|14
CASSQVGQRDGYTF
TGTGCCAGCAGCCAAGTCGGACAGAGGGATGGCTACACCTTC
>TRBD2|.|TRBJ2-4|TRBV7-4|19
CASSLARGGAGVAKNIQYF
TGTGCCAGCAGCTTAGCGCGGGGGGGCGCGGGGGTAGCCAAAAACATTCAGTACTTC
>.|.|TRBJ1-1|TRBV4-1|17
CASSQELRHRPNTEAFF
TGCGCCAGCAGCCAAGAATTGCGACACCGCCCGAACACTGAAGCTTTCTTT
>TRBD1|.|TRBJ1-1|TRBV16|15
CASSQKTGDGTEAFF
TGTGCCAGCAGCCAAAAGACAGGGGATGGCACTGAAGCTTTCTTT
>.|.|TRBJ1-1|TRBV19|15
CASSKTGHRNTEAFF
TGTGCCAGTAGTAAAACGGGACACCGGAACACTGAAGCTTTCTTT
>TRBD1|.|TRBJ2-7|TRBV18|16
CASSPNRDSRHYEQYF
TGTGCCAGCTCACCGAACCGGGACAGCCGTCACTACGAGCAGTACTTC
>TRBD2|.|TRBJ2-1|TRBV4-1|20
CASSQELGLANKSSYNEQFF
TGCGCCAGCAGCCAGGAATTGGGACTAGCCAACAAGAGCTCCTACAATGAGCAGTTCTTC
>.|.|TRBJ1-6|TRBV27|19
CASSFAGGGRSSYNSPLHF
TGTGCCAGCAGTTTCGCAGGTGGTGGTCGAAGCTCCTATAATTCACCCCTCCACTTT
>.|.|TRBJ2-4|TRBV7-6|17
CASSETDSNLAKNIQYF
TGTGCCAGCAGCGAAACAGACAGCAATCTAGCCAAAAACATTCAGTACTTC
>.|.|TRBJ2-3|TRBV19|15
CASGVVSGGTDTQYF
TGTGCCAGTGGAGTTGTGTCTGGAGGCACAGATACGCAGTATTTT
>TRBD2|.|TRBJ2-3|TRBV9|17
CASSVGGRAWRTDTQYF
TGTGCCAGCAGCGTAGGGGGGAGGGCCTGGAGGACAGATACGCAGTATTTT
>.|.|TRBJ2-7|TRBV29-1|12
CSVDLGGYEQYF
TGCAGCGTTGATTTAGGCGGCTACGAGCAGTACTTC
>.|.|TRBJ2-2|TRBV7-2|16
CASSRYGQRNTGELFF
TGTGCCAGCAGCCGTTATGGGCAGAGAAATACCGGGGAGCTGTTTTTT
>.|.|TRBJ1-5|TRBV27|15
CASSVAGIDNQPQHF
TGTGCCAGCAGTGTCGCAGGTATTGACAATCAGCCCCAGCATTTT
>.|.|TRBJ2-3|TRBV4-3|15
CASSQDFRAGDTQYF
TGCGCCAGCAGCCAAGATTTTAGGGCGGGGGATACGCAGTATTTT
>.|once|TRBJ2-1|TRBV7-9|13
CASSPEVGNEQFF
TGTGCCAGCAGCCCCGAGGTGGGTAATGAGCAGTTCTTC